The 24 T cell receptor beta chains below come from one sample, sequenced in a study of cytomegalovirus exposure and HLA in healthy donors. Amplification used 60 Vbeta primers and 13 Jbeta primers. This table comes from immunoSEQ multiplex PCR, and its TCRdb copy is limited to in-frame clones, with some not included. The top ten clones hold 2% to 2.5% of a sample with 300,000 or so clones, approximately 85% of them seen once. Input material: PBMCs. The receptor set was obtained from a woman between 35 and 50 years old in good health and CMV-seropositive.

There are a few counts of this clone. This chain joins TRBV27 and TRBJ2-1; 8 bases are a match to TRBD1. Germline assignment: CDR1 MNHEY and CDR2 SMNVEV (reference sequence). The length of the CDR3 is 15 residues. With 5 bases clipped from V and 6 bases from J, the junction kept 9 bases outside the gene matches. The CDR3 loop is CASSPLPTGANEQFF. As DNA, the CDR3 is TGTGCCAGCAGTCCCCTCCCGACAGGGGCCAATGAGCAGTTCTTC.

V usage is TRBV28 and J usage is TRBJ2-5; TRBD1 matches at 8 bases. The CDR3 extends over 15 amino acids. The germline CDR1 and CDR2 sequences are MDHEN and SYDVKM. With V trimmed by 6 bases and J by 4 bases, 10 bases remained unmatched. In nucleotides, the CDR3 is TGTGCCAGCAGCGCACCCGGGACAGGACGAGAGACCCAGTACTTC. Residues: CASSAPGTGRETQYF.

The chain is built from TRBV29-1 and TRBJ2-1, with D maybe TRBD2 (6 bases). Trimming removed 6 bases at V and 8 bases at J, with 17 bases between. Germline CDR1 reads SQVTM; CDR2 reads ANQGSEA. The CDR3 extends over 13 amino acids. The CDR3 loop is CSVSAGGPYEQFF. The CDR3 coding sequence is TGCAGCGTATCAGCAGGAGGGCCCTATGAGCAGTTCTTC.

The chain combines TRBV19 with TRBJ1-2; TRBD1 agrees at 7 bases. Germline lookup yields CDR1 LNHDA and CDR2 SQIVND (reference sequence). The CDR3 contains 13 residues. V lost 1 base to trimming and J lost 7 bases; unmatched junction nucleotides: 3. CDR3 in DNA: TGTGCCAGTAGTATAGGAGACAGGGTTGGCTACACCTTC. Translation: CASSIGDRVGYTF.

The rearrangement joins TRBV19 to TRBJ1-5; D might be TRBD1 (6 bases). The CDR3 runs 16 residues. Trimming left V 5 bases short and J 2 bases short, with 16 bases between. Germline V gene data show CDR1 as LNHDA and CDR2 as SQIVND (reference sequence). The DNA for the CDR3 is TGTGCCAGTAGTGGCGACAGGTATTGGGGCAATCAGCCCCAGCATTTT. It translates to CASSGDRYWGNQPQHF.

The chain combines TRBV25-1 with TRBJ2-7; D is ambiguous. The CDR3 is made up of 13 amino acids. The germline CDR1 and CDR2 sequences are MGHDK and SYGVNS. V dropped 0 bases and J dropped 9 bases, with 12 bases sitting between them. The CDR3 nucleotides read TGTGCCAGCAGTGAATATCGGGTTCAAGGGCAGTACTTC. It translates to CASSEYRVQGQYF.

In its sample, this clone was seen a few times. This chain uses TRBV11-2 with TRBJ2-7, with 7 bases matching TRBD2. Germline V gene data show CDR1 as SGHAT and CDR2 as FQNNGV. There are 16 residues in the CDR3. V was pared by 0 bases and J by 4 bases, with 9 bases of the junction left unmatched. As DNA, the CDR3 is TGTGCCAGCAGCTTAGACCCGGGACTAAAGGCGTACGAGCAGTACTTC. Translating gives CASSLDPGLKAYEQYF.

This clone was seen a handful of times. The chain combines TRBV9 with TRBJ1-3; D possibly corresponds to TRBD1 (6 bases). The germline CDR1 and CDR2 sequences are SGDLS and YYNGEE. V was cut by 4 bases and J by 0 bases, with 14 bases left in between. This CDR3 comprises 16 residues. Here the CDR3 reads CASSFTGSLSGNTIYF. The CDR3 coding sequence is TGTGCCAGCAGCTTCACAGGGTCCCTCTCTGGAAACACCATATATTTT.

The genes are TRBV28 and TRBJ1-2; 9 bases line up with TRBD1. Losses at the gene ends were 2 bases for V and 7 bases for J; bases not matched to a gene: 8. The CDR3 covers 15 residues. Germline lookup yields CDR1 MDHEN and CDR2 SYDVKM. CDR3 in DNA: TGTGCCAGCAGTTTAATCTTCTTACAGGGGGCTGGCTACACCTTC. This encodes CASSLIFLQGAGYTF.

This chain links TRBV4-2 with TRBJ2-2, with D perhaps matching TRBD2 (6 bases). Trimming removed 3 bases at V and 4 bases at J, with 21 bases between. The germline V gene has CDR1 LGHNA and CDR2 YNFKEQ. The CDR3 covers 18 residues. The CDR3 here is CASSQALGGPGSTGELFF. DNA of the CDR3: TGTGCCAGCAGCCAGGCACTGGGGGGACCAGGGTCCACCGGGGAGCTGTTTTTT.

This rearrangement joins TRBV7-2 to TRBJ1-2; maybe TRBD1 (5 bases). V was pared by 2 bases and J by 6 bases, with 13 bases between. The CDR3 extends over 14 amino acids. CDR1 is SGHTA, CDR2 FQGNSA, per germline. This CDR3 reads CASSLTGYEDGYTF. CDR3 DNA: TGTGCCAGCAGCTTAACAGGTTATGAAGATGGCTACACCTTC.

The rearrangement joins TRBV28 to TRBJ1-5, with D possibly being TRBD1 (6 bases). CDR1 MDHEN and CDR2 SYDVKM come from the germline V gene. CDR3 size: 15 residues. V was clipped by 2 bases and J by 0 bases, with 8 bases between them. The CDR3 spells CASSLTGSSNQPQHF. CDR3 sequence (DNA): TGTGCCAGCAGTTTAACAGGGTCTAGCAATCAGCCCCAGCATTTT.

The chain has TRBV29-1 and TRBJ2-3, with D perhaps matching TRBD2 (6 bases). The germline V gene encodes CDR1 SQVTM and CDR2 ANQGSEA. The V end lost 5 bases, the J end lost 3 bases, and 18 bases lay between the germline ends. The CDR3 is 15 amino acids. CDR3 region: CSVRLLADPTDTQYF. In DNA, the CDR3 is TGCAGCGTTCGATTACTAGCAGACCCTACAGATACGCAGTATTTT.

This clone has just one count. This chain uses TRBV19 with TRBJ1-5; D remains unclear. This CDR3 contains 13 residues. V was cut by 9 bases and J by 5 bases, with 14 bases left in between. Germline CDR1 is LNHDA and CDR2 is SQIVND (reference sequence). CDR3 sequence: CASTRDGYQPQHF. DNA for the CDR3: TGTGCCAGCACTAGGGATGGTTATCAGCCCCAGCATTTT.

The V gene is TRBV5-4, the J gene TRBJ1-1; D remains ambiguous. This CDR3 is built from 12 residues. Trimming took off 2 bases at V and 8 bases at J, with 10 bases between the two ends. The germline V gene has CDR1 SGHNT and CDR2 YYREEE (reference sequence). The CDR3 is CASSLFRLEAFF. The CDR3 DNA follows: TGTGCCAGCAGCTTATTCAGGTTGGAAGCTTTCTTT.

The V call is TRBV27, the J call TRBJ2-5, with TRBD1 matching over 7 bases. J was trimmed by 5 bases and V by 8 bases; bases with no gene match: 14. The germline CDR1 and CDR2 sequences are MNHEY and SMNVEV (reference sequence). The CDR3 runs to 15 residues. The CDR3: CASQREGALWETQYF. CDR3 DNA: TGTGCCAGCCAACGTGAGGGGGCGCTTTGGGAGACCCAGTACTTC.

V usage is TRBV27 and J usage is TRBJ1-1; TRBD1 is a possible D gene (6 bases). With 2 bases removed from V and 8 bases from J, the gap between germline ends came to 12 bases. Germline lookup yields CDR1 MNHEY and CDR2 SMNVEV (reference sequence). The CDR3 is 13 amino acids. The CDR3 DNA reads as TGTGCCAGCAGTTTAAAAGGGGGGGCCGAAGCTTTCTTT. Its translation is CASSLKGGAEAFF.

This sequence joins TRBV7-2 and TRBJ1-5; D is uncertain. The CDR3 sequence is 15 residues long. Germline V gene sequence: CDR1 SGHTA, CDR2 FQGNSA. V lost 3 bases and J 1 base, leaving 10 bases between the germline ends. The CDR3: CASSLVSGSNQPQHF. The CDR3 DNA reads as TGTGCCAGCAGCTTGGTCAGCGGAAGCAATCAGCCCCAGCATTTT.

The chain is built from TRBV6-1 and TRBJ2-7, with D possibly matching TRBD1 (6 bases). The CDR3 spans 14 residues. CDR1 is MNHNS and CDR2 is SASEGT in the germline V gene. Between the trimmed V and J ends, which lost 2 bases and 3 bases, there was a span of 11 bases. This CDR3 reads CASSETGMGYEQYF. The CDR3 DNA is TGTGCCAGCAGTGAAACAGGGATGGGCTACGAGCAGTACTTC.

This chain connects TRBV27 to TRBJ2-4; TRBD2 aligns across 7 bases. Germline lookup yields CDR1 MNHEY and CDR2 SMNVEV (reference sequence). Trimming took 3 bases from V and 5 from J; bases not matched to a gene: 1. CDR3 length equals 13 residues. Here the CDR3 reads CASSLGRENIQYF. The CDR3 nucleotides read TGTGCCAGCAGTTTGGGGAGGGAAAACATTCAGTACTTC.

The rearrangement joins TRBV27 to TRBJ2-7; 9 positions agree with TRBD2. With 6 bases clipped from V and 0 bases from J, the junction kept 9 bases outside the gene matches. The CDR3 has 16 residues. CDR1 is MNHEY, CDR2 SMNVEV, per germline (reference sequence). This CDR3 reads CASRGLASADSYEQYF. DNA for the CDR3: TGTGCCAGCAGGGGACTAGCCAGCGCCGACTCCTACGAGCAGTACTTC.

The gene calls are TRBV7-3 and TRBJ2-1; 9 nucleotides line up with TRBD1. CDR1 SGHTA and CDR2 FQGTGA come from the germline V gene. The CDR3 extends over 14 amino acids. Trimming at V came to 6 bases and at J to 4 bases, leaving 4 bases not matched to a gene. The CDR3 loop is CASSRDRAYNEQFF. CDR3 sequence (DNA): TGTGCCAGCAGTCGGGACAGGGCTTACAATGAGCAGTTCTTC.

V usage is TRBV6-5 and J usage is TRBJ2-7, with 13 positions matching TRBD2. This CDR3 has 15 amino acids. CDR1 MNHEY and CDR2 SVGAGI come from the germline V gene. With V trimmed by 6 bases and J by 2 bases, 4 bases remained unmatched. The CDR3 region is CASRLGLAGTYEQYF. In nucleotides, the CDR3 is TGTGCCAGCAGACTGGGACTAGCGGGAACCTACGAGCAGTACTTC.

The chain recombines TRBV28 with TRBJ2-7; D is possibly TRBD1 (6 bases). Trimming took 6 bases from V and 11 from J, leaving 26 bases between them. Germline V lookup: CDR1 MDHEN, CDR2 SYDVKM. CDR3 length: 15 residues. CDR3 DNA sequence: TGTGCCAGCAGCACGTCGGGCAGGGACACGGACTTGGAGTACTTC. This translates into CASSTSGRDTDLEYF.